This entry is about one T cell receptor beta chain. This CDR3 is 13 amino acids long. The germline V gene encodes CDR1 MDHEN and CDR2 SYDVKM. Losses at the gene ends were 8 bases for V and 4 bases for J; bases not matched to a gene: 7. The record originates from a study of T cells in localized non-small cell lung cancer. Using immunoSEQ multiplex PCR, the repertoire was profiled, and TCRdb retains in-frame clones only, with some absent. The sample holds fewer than 100,000 clones, 80% seen once. This TCR derives from an older female donor with stage I lung adenocarcinoma. The sequencing here drew on peripheral blood, taken before any cancer treatment. This chain joins TRBV28 and TRBJ1-1; 7 positions agree with TRBD1. The CDR3 bases are TGTGCCAGCCGAGGGGGCTGGGGCACTGAAGCTTTCTTT. Its translation is CASRGGWGTEAFF.